The present TCR beta chain was sequenced within a study of blood T cell repertoires in COVID-19. Study background: PBMCs, B-cell-depleted T cells, or T cells were the source of the cDNA or gDNA that made up the material.

This clone has more than one count but fewer than ten. The CDR3 is made up of 15 amino acids. The V end lost 5 bases, the J end lost 3 bases, and 14 bases lay between the germline ends. Germline lookup yields CDR1 SEHNR and CDR2 FQNEAQ (reference sequence). Authors' methods: Nucleated cell number was recorded as an estimate derived from reference gene primer amplification. TCRdb's copy holds only in-frame clones and misses some; the assay was immunoSEQ multiplex PCR. That table furnishes V, J and clone size, whereas the DNA furnished D and trimming. The sample lists 100,000 or so clones, around 85% occurring once.

This sequence was found in a woman in her 70s with active or convalescent COVID-19. This chain uses TRBV7-9 with TRBJ2-1, with D perhaps TRBD2 (5 bases). Sequences were obtained from peripheral blood. In nucleotides, the CDR3 is TGTGCCAGCAGCCCCACTGGACTTTACTACAATGAGCAGTTCTTC. This gives the protein CASSPTGLYYNEQFF.